A single sample gave rise to the 7 T cell receptor beta chains below, sequenced in a study of post-analysis software for immune sequencing data. TCR beta libraries were prepared from cDNA with unique molecular identifiers. TCRdb reprocessed the PCR reads with MiXCR, giving one entry per CDR3 protein. This table has 400,000 to 500,000 distinct CDR3 sequences, approximately 37% appearing once. Their cognate antigens are unknown. Regarding the study as a whole: There were a handful of TRBV segments more frequent in patients than controls, and TRBV5-6, TRBV5-1 and TRBV20-1 were among them.

The specimen was blood. The receptors originated from a girl aged 2 to 9 with multiple sclerosis.

This clonotype was detected a few times. The chain couples TRBV18 to TRBJ2-1; D uncertain. V lost 2 bases to trimming and J lost 0 bases, with 5 bases between them. Germline V gives CDR1 KGHSH, CDR2 LQKENI. The CDR3 contains 14 residues. This CDR3 is CASSPAGSYNEQFF. DNA of the CDR3: TGTGCCAGCTCACCAGCAGGCTCCTACAATGAGCAGTTCTTC.

In this sample, this clonotype turned up once. The rearrangement links TRBV28 to TRBJ2-7, with D possibly TRBD1 on 5 matching bases. Trimming shortened V by 5 bases and J by 0 bases, and 14 bases separated the two germline ends. Germline CDR1 and CDR2: MDHEN and SYDVKM. The CDR3 sequence is 15 residues long. The CDR3 DNA reads TGTGCCAGCAGTCTTGACAGCCTCCTCTCCTACGAGCAGTACTTC. It is translated as CASSLDSLLSYEQYF. Drawing the rest from reference TRBV28 and TRBJ2-7, the complete variable domain is DVKVTQSSRYLVKRTGEKVFLECVQDMDHENMFWYRQDPGLGLRLIYFSYDVKMKEKGDIPEGYSVSREKKERFSLILESASTNQTSMYLCASSLDSLLSYEQYFGPGTRLTVT.

V is TRBV20-1 and J is TRBJ1-6; D possibly corresponds to TRBD1 (6 bases). Germline V gene sequence: CDR1 DFQATT, CDR2 SNEGSKA (reference sequence). The CDR3 contains 13 residues. The CDR3 spells CGAGGHQSSPLHF. CDR3 bases: TGCGGGGCGGGGGGACACCAAAGTTCACCCCTCCACTTT.

CDR3 in amino acids: CASRHYGYTF. The CDR3 DNA follows: TGTGCCAGCAGGCACTATGGCTACACCTTC. The chain couples TRBV28 to TRBJ1-2; the D is unclear. Trimming stripped 6 bases from V and 3 bases from J, with 2 bases between. The CDR3 totals 10 residues. Germline V gene data show CDR1 as MDHEN and CDR2 as SYDVKM.

There are a few counts of this clonotype. The chain carries TRBV14 and TRBJ2-3; D not certain. CDR1 SGHDN and CDR2 FVKESK come from the germline V gene. V lost 7 bases and J 2 bases, leaving 7 bases between the germline ends. The CDR3 runs 12 residues. The CDR3 region is CASNLLTDTQYF. The CDR3 coding sequence is TGTGCCAGCAACCTGCTCACAGATACGCAGTATTTT.

The sample holds a few counts of this clonotype. V and J are TRBV15 and TRBJ1-1, with a tentative D call TRBD1 (6 bases). V was trimmed by 0 bases and J by 7 bases, leaving 12 bases between them. Germline-derived CDR1 and CDR2 are LNHNV and YYDKDF (reference sequence). CDR3 size: 14 residues. The CDR3 DNA reads TGTGCCACCAGCAGAGACGGGGGCGCGGATGAAGCTTTCTTT. Its translation is CATSRDGGADEAFF.

J is TRBJ2-3 and V is TRBV7-2; maybe TRBD1 (5 bases). The V end was cut by 6 bases, the J end by 2 bases, with 12 bases between. The CDR3 runs 14 residues. CDR1 and CDR2 from the germline V gene are SGHTA and FQGNSA. The CDR3: CASRVDRATDTQYF. The CDR3 DNA reads as TGTGCCAGCAGAGTAGACAGAGCCACAGATACGCAGTATTTT. The variable domain in full, completed from reference TRBV7-2 and TRBJ2-3, reads GAGVSQSPSNKVTEKGKDVELRCDPISGHTALYWYRQSLGQGLEFLIYFQGNSAPDKSGLPSDRFSAERTGGSVSTLTIQRTQQEDSAVYLCASRVDRATDTQYFGPGTRLTVL.